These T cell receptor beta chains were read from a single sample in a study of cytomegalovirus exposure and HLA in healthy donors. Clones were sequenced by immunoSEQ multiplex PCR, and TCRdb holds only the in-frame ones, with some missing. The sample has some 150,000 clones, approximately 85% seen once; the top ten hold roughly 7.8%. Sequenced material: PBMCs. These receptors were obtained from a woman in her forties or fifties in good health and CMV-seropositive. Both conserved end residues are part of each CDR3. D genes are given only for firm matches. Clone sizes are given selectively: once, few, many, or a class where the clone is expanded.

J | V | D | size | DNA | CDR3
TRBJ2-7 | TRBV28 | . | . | TGTGCCAGCAGCTTGGGCCCGGCCTACGAGCAGTACTTC | CASSLGPAYEQYF
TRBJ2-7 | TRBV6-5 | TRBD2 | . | TGTGCCAGCAGTTCCACTAGCGGGATACACGAGCAGTACTTC | CASSSTSGIHEQYF
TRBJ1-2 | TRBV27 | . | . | TGTGCCAGCAGTCCATTACAGATACCTAACTATGGCTACACCTTC | CASSPLQIPNYGYTF
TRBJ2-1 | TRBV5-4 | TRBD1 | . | TGTGCCAGCAGCTCCCTCGGGACAGTCAATGAGCAGTTCTTC | CASSSLGTVNEQFF
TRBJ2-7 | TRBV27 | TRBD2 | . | TGTGCCAGCAGACGGACTAGCGGGGGACGCTCCTACGAGCAGTACTTC | CASRRTSGGRSYEQYF
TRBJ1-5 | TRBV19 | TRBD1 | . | TGTGCCAGCAGCGACAGGGGCCGGTATAGCAATCAGCCCCAGCATTTT | CASSDRGRYSNQPQHF
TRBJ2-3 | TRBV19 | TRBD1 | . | TGTGCCAGTAGTGTGGGACAGGCCACAGATACGCAGTATTTT | CASSVGQATDTQYF
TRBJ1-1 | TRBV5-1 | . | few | TGCGCCAGCAGCCTCGTAGGGCAGGGCAACACTGAAGCTTTCTTT | CASSLVGQGNTEAFF
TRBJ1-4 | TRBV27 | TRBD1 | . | TGTGCCAGCAGTCCCACCAGCCGGGACAGGGGGGGAGAAAAACTGTTTTTT | CASSPTSRDRGGEKLFF
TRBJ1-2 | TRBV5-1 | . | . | TGCGCCAGCAGCTTGGATGCAGGGACTGTATATGGCTACACCTTC | CASSLDAGTVYGYTF
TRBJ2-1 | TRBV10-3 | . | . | TGTGCCATCAGTGAGTCCCTCAATGAGCAGTTCTTC | CAISESLNEQFF
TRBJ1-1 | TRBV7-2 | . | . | TGTGCCAGCAGTTTGGGCACTTTGAACACTGAAGCTTTCTTT | CASSLGTLNTEAFF
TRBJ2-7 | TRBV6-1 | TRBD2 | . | TGTGCCAGCAGTATCTATAGCGGGAGGGCCCACGAGCAGTACTTC | CASSIYSGRAHEQYF
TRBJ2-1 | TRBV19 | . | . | TGTGCCAGTAGCCAGGGAAACAATGGGCAGTTCTTC | CASSQGNNGQFF
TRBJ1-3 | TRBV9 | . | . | TGTGCCAGCTCCCTTGAGTCCTTCTCTGGAAACACCATATATTTT | CASSLESFSGNTIYF
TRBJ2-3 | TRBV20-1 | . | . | TGCAGTGCGCTGGCATCAGATACGCAGTATTTT | CSALASDTQYF
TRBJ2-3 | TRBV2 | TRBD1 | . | TGTGCCAGCAGTGAATTCAAGGCCGGGACAGCACTTACCACAGATACGCAGTATTTT | CASSEFKAGTALTTDTQYF
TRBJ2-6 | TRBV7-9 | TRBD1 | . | TGTGCCAGCAGCTCCCTGTGGGGACAGGGGCTGGCTGGGGCCAACGTCCTGACTTTC | CASSSLWGQGLAGANVLTF
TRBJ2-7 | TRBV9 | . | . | TGTGCCAGCAGCGTGATGGGGGGCGAGCAGTACTTC | CASSVMGGEQYF
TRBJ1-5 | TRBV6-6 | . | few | TGTGCCAGCAGTTTCTTCCGTCTGCGAGGTAATCAGCCCCAGCATTTT | CASSFFRLRGNQPQHF
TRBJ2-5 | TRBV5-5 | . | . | TGTGCCAGCACGGGCGGGGACCAAGAGACCCAGTACTTC | CASTGGDQETQYF
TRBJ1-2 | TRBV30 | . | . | TGTGCCTGGATAAGATTTAGGACTGACAGGACTGGCTACACCTTC | CAWIRFRTDRTGYTF
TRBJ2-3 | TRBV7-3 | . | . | TGTGCCAGCAGCTTAGGTAGCGGTTTGCAAGATACGCAGTATTTT | CASSLGSGLQDTQYF
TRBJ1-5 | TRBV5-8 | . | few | TGTGCCAGCAGCTTGCGACTCGGGAATCAGCCCCAGCATTTT | CASSLRLGNQPQHF
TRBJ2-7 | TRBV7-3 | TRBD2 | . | TGTGCCAGCAGCTTAGGGCGGGGGGCCCTCTACGAGCAGTACTTC | CASSLGRGALYEQYF
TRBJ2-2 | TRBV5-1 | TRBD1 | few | TGCGCCAGCAAACCTTGGACAGGGGGCATCGGGGAGCTGTTTTTT | CASKPWTGGIGELFF
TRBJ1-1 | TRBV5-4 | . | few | TGTGCCAGCAGTCAGTACAGTGAGAACACTGAAGCTTTCTTT | CASSQYSENTEAFF
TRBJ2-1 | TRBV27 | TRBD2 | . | TGTGCTAGCAGTTTTGGGGGGGTCAATGAGCAGTTCTTC | CASSFGGVNEQFF
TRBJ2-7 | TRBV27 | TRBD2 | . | TGTGCCAGCAGCCCCTCCGGGGGAGGGGCGGTCTACGAGCAGTACTTC | CASSPSGGGAVYEQYF
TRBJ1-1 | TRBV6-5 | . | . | TGTGCCAGCAGTTTGCGGGAGGGGAGGAGTACTGAAGCTTTCTTT | CASSLREGRSTEAFF
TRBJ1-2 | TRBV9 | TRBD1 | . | TGTGCCAGCAGCGTAGACTTCAGGGGGCGCGGTAATAATGGCTACACCTTC | CASSVDFRGRGNNGYTF
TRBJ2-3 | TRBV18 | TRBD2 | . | TGTGCCAGCTCTGACGGACTAGCGGGGCCCGGAGGCGCAGATACGCAGTATTTT | CASSDGLAGPGGADTQYF
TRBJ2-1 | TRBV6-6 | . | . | TGTGCCAGCAGTCCTTGGACAGAGCAGTTCTTC | CASSPWTEQFF
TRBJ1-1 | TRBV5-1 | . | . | TGCGCCAGCAGCTTGGCCTTTTCGGAGCGGCTGAACACTGAAGCTTTCTTT | CASSLAFSERLNTEAFF
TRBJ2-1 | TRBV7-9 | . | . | TGTGCCAGCAGCGTGGACACCAATGAGCAGTTCTTC | CASSVDTNEQFF
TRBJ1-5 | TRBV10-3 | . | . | TGTGCCATCAGTGATTCTAAGGGGGGGGAAGATCAGCCCCAGCATTTT | CAISDSKGGEDQPQHF
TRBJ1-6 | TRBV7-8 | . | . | TGTGCCAGCAGCTTTAGGTCGGGGAATTCACCCCTCCACTTT | CASSFRSGNSPLHF